This TCR beta chain was sequenced in a study of blood T cell repertoires in COVID-19. Study-wide background: Sources were T cells, B-cell-depleted T cells, or PBMCs; the material itself was cDNA or gDNA.

V lost 0 bases and J lost 7, with 16 bases in between. CDR1 is SNHLY, CDR2 FYNNEI, per germline. The CDR3 covers 16 residues. In the authors' methods: Using reference gene primer amplification, nucleated cell counts were estimated. Sequencing was performed with immunoSEQ multiplex PCR; in TCRdb, only in-frame clones are kept and a portion is missing. V and J calls and clone size are those listed in that table; D and trimming were worked out from the DNA. The data show roughly 80,000 clones, about nine tenths seen once. This receptor was taken from a woman older than 75 with active or convalescent COVID-19. The chain carries TRBV2 and TRBJ1-5, with D tentatively TRBD1 (6 bases). The sample comprised peripheral blood. CDR3 sequence (DNA): TGTGCCAGCAGTGAAGCGCTTCAGAGGGGGGGCCAGCCCCAGCATTTT. Amino acids: CASSEALQRGGQPQHF.